This entry lists 22 T cell receptor beta chains sequenced from one sample in a study of siplizumab effects on memory and regulatory T cells. Clones were sequenced by immunoSEQ multiplex PCR, and TCRdb holds only the in-frame ones, with some missing. The sample shows about 100,000 clones, 93% of them seen only once. Sequencing input: Tregs sorted from blood. The receptors derive from a human donor in good health.

The J gene is TRBJ1-2, the V gene TRBV5-1, with TRBD1 matching over 7 bases. The CDR3 is made up of 14 amino acids. Germline CDR1 is SGHRS and CDR2 is YFSETQ. The J segment lost 5 bases and the V segment lost 3 bases, leaving 7 bases of the junction unmatched. The CDR3 coding sequence is TGCGCCAGCAGCTCCGGACAGGTCATGTATGGCTACACCTTC. Its protein product is CASSSGQVMYGYTF.

This chain connects TRBV7-6 to TRBJ2-7; the D gene is possibly TRBD2 (5 bases). This CDR3 region has 13 residues. Trimming removed 3 bases from V and 6 bases from J, with 12 bases in between. Germline loops: CDR1 SGHVS, CDR2 FNYEAQ. This chain's CDR3 is CASSLTGVGEQYF. As DNA, the CDR3 is TGTGCCAGCAGCTTGACCGGGGTCGGCGAGCAGTACTTC.

The chain combines TRBV5-4 with TRBJ1-6; TRBD1 matches 7 bases. There are 13 residues in the CDR3. Germline loops: CDR1 SGHNT, CDR2 YYREEE (reference sequence). Trimming at V came to 3 bases and at J to 7 bases, leaving 1 base not matched to a gene. The CDR3 loop is CASSWGQNSPLHF. CDR3 bases: TGTGCCAGCAGCTGGGGACAGAATTCACCCCTCCACTTT.

The genes are TRBV7-8 and TRBJ1-1; maybe TRBD1 (6 bases). Trimming removed 5 bases at V and 6 bases at J, with 25 bases between. This CDR3 is built from 17 residues. Germline assignment: CDR1 SGHVS and CDR2 FQNEAQ. In nucleotides, the CDR3 is TGTGCCAGCAGCCCCTCCCCTTTCAGGGGTATTGGCGCTGAAGCTTTCTTT. Amino acids: CASSPSPFRGIGAEAFF.

This clone showed up just once. The rearrangement links TRBV6-6 to TRBJ2-7; D is undetermined. The CDR3 has 13 amino acids. CDR1 is MNHNY and CDR2 is SVGAGI in the germline V gene (reference sequence). Trimming cost V 2 bases and J 6 bases, with 11 bases left between them. Here the CDR3 DNA reads TGTGCCAGCAGTTACCCGGCCGCGTCCGAGCAGTACTTC. It codes for CASSYPAASEQYF.

This chain uses TRBV6-6 with TRBJ2-7; D gene unclear. There are 15 residues in the CDR3. Germline lookup yields CDR1 MNHNY and CDR2 SVGAGI (reference sequence). Deletions cut 4 bases from V and 2 bases from J, with 15 bases between. CDR3 DNA: TGTGCCAGCAGTTCTAGATTCGGTGAGGCCTACGAGCAGTACTTC. Translated, it gives CASSSRFGEAYEQYF.

This clone has only a few counts. This chain joins TRBV7-9 and TRBJ1-1, with D maybe TRBD1 (6 bases). The V end was cut by 4 bases, the J end by 4 bases, with 19 bases between. CDR3 length equals 16 residues. Per the germline V gene, CDR1 is SEHNR and CDR2 is FQNEAQ (reference sequence). This CDR3 is CASSSPEGGATTEAFF. The CDR3 nucleotides read TGTGCCAGCAGCTCCCCTGAGGGGGGGGCGACCACTGAAGCTTTCTTT.

The chain couples TRBV9 to TRBJ1-2; a possible D gene is TRBD1 (6 bases). CDR3 length: 13 residues. V gave up 4 bases and J gave up 8 bases, with 15 bases separating them. From germline, CDR1 is SGDLS and CDR2 YYNGEE. CDR3 DNA sequence: TGTGCCAGCAGCACCAGGGACACTGGGGGCTACACCTTC. As protein: CASSTRDTGGYTF.

The chain joins TRBV18 to TRBJ2-1, with D possibly TRBD2 on 5 matching bases. Trimming left V 3 bases short and J 3 bases short, with 15 bases between. Germline V gene lookup returns CDR1 KGHSH and CDR2 LQKENI. The CDR3 length is 16 residues. The CDR3, as DNA: TGTGCCAGCTCACCCCGTTTTGCGGGTGACTACAATGAGCAGTTCTTC. Its protein product is CASSPRFAGDYNEQFF.

The CDR3 DNA is TGTGCCAGCAGCATGGTAACAGGGTTTGAACTGTTTTTT. Its protein is CASSMVTGFELFF. This chain joins TRBV7-2 and TRBJ1-4, with D possibly matching TRBD1 (6 bases). Germline loops: CDR1 SGHTA, CDR2 FQGNSA. Trimming left V 5 bases short and J 12 bases short, with 16 bases between. There are 13 residues in the CDR3.

This chain links TRBV6-1 with TRBJ2-5, with 10 bases fitting TRBD2. CDR1 and CDR2 (germline): MNHNS, SASEGT. Trimming at V came to 7 bases and at J to 1 base, leaving 6 bases not matched to a gene. This CDR3 contains 15 residues. The CDR3 coding sequence is TGTGCCAGCACCCTGGAGCGGGGGGGCCAAGAGACCCAGTACTTC. Amino acids: CASTLERGGQETQYF.

The chain combines TRBV21-1 with TRBJ2-3; whether TRBD1, the table's D call, matches the DNA was not checked. TRBV21-1 is flagged as a pseudogene. This CDR3 comprises 17 residues. The CDR3 nucleotides read TGTGCCAGCAGCAAAGTAGCAGGGGATGGAGGCACAGATACGCAGTATTTT. As protein: CASSKVAGDGGTDTQYF.

The chain combines TRBV6-6 with TRBJ2-1; 7 bases align to TRBD2. Unmatched junction bases numbered 7, after V lost 5 bases and J lost 3 bases. The germline V gene encodes CDR1 MNHNY and CDR2 SVGAGI (reference sequence). CDR3 size: 15 residues. CDR3 DNA: TGTGCCAGCAGTCCCCCTAGCGGACTCTACAATGAGCAGTTCTTC. Translation gives CASSPPSGLYNEQFF.

A remark on this clone: This CDR3 is also generated by other DNA sequences in the sample. J is TRBJ2-5 and V is TRBV7-9, with D unclear. Trimming took 5 bases from V and 2 from J, leaving 6 bases between them. This CDR3 is built from 12 residues. Per the germline V gene, CDR1 is SEHNR and CDR2 is FQNEAQ (reference sequence). CDR3 in DNA: TGTGCCAGCAGCCTACTTCAAGAGACCCAGTACTTC. This encodes CASSLLQETQYF.

V gene TRBV4-1 combines with J gene TRBJ1-2, with 8 bases that match TRBD1. Trimming took 5 bases from V and 8 from J; bases not matched to a gene: 16. This CDR3 contains 16 residues. In germline, CDR1 is MGHRA, CDR2 YSYEKL. This CDR3 is CASSIPGQVIVGGYTF. Here the CDR3 DNA reads TGCGCCAGCAGCATACCGGGACAGGTGATCGTAGGGGGCTACACCTTC.

This clone was detected a few times. V usage is TRBV19 and J usage is TRBJ1-1; D is unresolved. V lost 8 bases, J lost 4 bases, and 14 bases lay in between. CDR1 is LNHDA and CDR2 is SQIVND in the germline V gene (reference sequence). This CDR3 has 13 amino acids. The CDR3 nucleotides are TGTGCCAGTCTAAGGATGGGTGGCACTGAAGCTTTCTTT. It specifies CASLRMGGTEAFF.

V gene TRBV7-2 combines with J gene TRBJ2-1, with 12 bases that match TRBD2. CDR1 is SGHTA and CDR2 is FQGNSA in the germline V gene. The CDR3 length is 13 residues. The V and J ends lost 9 bases and 10 bases, in that order; junction bases with no gene match: 7. CDR3 sequence reads: CASRLAGALEQFF. CDR3 in DNA: TGTGCCAGTCGACTAGCGGGAGCCTTGGAGCAGTTCTTC.

The V and J genes are TRBV6-4 and TRBJ1-2, with D unresolved. V lost 2 bases and J lost 1, with 2 bases in between. This CDR3 is 12 amino acids long. Germline assignment: CDR1 MRHNA and CDR2 SNTAGT. The CDR3 protein is CASSDNNYGYTF. Written as DNA, the CDR3 is TGTGCCAGCAGTGACAATAACTATGGCTACACCTTC.

The gene calls are TRBV10-2 and TRBJ1-1; possibly TRBD1 for D (5 bases). Germline-derived CDR1 and CDR2 are WSHSY and SAAADI. The CDR3 has 13 amino acids. Trimming cost V 6 bases and J 6 bases, with 14 bases left between them. The CDR3 here is CASRTGRDAEAFF. DNA of the CDR3: TGCGCCAGCAGAACGGGTAGGGACGCTGAAGCTTTCTTT.

The chain links TRBV6-5 to TRBJ1-2; TRBD1 is a possible D gene (5 bases). From germline, CDR1 is MNHEY and CDR2 SVGAGI. V was shortened by 6 bases and J by 6 bases, with 17 bases between the two germline ends. The CDR3 runs to 14 residues. CDR3 DNA: TGTGCCAGCAGACAAACCGGGACGGACGATGGCTACACCTTC. Translating gives CASRQTGTDDGYTF.

This clone appeared a single time. The genes are TRBV5-1 and TRBJ2-4; a possible D gene is TRBD1 (6 bases). Germline CDR1 SGHRS, CDR2 YFSETQ. V lost 2 bases to trimming and J lost 0 bases, with 12 bases between them. This CDR3 is 16 amino acids long. The CDR3 loop is CASSLGGAVAKNIQYF. The CDR3 DNA follows: TGCGCCAGCAGCTTAGGGGGTGCAGTAGCCAAAAACATTCAGTACTTC.

The chain combines TRBV18 with TRBJ2-5, with unresolved D. Germline V gene sequence: CDR1 KGHSH, CDR2 LQKENI. Trimming took off 2 bases at V and 4 bases at J, with 8 bases between the two ends. This CDR3 region has 13 residues. This CDR3 is CASSPVIPETQYF. Written as DNA, the CDR3 is TGTGCCAGCTCACCAGTCATCCCAGAGACCCAGTACTTC. The full variable domain, completed using reference TRBV18 and TRBJ2-5, is NAGVMQNPRHLVRRRGQEARLRCSPMKGHSHVYWYRQLPEEGLKFMVYLQKENIIDESGMPKERFSAEFPKEGPSILRIQQVVRGDSAAYFCASSPVIPETQYFGPGTRLLVL.